By proportion, the clone carrying this TCR beta chain is medium-sized (0.01 to 0.1%). The target antigen is unknown. The source of the sample is a study of spatial heterogeneity in lung cancer. Whole-study findings and limits: The counts of expanded TCRs, ubiquitous and regional, tracked ubiquitous and regional nonsynonymous mutations, respectively. Tumors with more nonsynonymous mutations had more expanded intratumoral alpha and beta TCRs.

Using its own MiXCR run on the 5' RACE reads, TCRdb lists one record per CDR3 protein. The table has some 4,500 distinct CDR3 sequences, approximately 7% seen once; the top ten hold about 24%. There are 12 residues in the CDR3. In germline, CDR1 is SNHLY, CDR2 FYNNEI. Trimming took off 6 bases at V and 4 bases at J, with 9 bases between the two ends. Stated time point: sample taken at primary tumor resection. The donors, roughly 70 patients with untreated early-stage non-small cell lung cancer, provided the samples. Unsorted whole RNA samples from tumor, nontumor lung or frozen PBMC were sequenced. The chain employs TRBV2 and TRBJ1-2, with D maybe TRBD1 (6 bases). This TCR came from a male donor with early-stage non-small cell lung cancer. The starting material was lung tumor tissue, obtained at surgery. The CDR3: CASRGGSYGYTF. The DNA for the CDR3 is TGTGCCAGCAGAGGGGGGTCCTATGGCTACACCTTC.